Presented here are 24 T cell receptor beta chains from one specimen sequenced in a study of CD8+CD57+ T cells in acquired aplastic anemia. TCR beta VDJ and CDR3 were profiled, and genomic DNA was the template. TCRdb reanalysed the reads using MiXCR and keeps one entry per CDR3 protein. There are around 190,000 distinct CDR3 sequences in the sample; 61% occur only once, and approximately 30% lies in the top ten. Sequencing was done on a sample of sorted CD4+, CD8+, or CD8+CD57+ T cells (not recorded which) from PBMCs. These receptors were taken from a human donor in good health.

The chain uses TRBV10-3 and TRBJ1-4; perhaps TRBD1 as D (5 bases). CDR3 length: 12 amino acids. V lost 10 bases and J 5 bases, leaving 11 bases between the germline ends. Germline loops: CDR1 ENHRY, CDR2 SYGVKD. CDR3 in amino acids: CATSGRNEKLFF. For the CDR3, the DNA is TGTGCCACCTCGGGGCGGAATGAAAAACTGTTTTTT.

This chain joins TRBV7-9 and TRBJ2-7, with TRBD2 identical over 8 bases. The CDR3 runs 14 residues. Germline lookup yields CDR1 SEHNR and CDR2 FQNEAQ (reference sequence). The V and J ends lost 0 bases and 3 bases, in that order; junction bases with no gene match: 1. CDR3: CASSLAAGDYEQYF. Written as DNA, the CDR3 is TGTGCCAGCAGCTTAGCAGCGGGAGACTACGAGCAGTACTTC.

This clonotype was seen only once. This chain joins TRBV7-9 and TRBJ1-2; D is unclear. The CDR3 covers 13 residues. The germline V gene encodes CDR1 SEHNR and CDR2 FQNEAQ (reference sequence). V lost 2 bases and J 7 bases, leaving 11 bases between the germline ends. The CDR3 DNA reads TGTGCCAGCAGCTTATCGGCAGGACGTGGCTACACCTTC. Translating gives CASSLSAGRGYTF.

CDR3 nucleotides: TGTGCCAGCACGGACAGGGGGAAGACGACTGAAGCTTTCTTT. This sequence encodes CASTDRGKTTEAFF. The rearrangement links TRBV6-1 to TRBJ1-1, with TRBD1 matching over 10 bases. Trimming took 7 bases from V and 5 from J; bases not matched to a gene: 7. Germline V lookup: CDR1 MNHNS, CDR2 SASEGT. This CDR3 is 14 amino acids long.

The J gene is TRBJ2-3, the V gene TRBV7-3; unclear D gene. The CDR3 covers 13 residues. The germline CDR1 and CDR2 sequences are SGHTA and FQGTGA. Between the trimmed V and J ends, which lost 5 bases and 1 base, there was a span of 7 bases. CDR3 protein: CASSEQGTDTQYF. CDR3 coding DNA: TGTGCCAGCAGCGAACAAGGCACAGATACGCAGTATTTT.

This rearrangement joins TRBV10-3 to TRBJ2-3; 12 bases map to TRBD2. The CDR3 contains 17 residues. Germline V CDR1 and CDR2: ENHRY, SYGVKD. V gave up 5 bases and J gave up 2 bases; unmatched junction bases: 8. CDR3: CAISTSGRTLDTDTQYF. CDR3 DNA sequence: TGTGCCATCAGTACTAGCGGGAGGACTCTGGACACAGATACGCAGTATTTT.

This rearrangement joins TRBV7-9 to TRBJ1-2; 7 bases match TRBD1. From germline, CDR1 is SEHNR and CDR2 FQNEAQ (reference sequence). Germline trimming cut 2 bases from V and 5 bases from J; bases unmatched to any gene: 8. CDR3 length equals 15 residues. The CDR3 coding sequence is TGTGCCAGCAGCTTAAACAGGGGACTTCCTTATGGCTACACCTTC. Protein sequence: CASSLNRGLPYGYTF.

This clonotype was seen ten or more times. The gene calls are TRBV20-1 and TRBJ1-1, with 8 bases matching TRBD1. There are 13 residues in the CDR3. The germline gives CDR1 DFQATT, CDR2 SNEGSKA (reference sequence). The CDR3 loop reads CRVRGRSDTEAFF. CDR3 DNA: TGCAGGGTCAGGGGGCGCTCGGACACTGAAGCTTTCTTT.

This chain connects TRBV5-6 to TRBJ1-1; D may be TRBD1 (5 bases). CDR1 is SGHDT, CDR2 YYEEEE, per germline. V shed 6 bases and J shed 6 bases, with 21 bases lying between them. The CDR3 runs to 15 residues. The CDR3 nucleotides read TGTGCCAGCACCGGGGGGGAAGACCCCTGGGCTGAAGCTTTCTTT. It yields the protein CASTGGEDPWAEAFF.

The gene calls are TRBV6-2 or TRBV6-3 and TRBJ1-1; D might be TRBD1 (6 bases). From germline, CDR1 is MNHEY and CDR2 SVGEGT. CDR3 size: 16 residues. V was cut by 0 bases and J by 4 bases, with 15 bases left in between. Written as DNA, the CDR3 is TGTGCCAGCAGTTACTCAGGCGGGGGGGCCGTCACTGAAGCTTTCTTT. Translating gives CASSYSGGGAVTEAFF.

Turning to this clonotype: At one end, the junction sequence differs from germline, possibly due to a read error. The CDR3 protein is CASTPHDYRGRNTEAFF. CDR3 coding DNA: TGTGCCAGCACGCCCCATGACTACAGGGGTCGGAACACTGAAGCCTTCTTT. This sequence joins TRBV25-1 and TRBJ1-1; 7 nucleotides line up with TRBD1. Germline CDR1 MGHDK, CDR2 SYGVNS. The CDR3 runs to 17 residues.

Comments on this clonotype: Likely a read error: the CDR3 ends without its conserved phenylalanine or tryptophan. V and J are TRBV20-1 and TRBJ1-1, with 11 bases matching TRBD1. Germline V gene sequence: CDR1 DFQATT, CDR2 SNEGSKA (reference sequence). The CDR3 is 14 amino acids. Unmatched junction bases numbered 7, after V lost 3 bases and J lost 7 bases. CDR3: CSARADRGHNEAFL. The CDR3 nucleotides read TGCAGTGCTAGGGCGGACAGGGGGCACAATGAAGCTTTCCTT.

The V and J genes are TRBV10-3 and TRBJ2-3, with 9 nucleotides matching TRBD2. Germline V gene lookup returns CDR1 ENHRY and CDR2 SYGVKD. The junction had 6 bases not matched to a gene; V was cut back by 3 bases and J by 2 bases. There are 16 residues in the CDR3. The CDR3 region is CAISDPTSGPTDTQYF. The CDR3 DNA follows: TGTGCCATCAGTGACCCGACTAGCGGACCCACAGATACGCAGTATTTT.

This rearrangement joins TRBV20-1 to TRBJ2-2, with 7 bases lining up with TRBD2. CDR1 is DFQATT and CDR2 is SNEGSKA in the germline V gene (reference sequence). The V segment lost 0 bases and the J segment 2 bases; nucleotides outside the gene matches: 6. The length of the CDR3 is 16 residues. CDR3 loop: CSARDQRGPNTGELFF. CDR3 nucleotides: TGCAGTGCTAGAGATCAGCGGGGACCTAACACCGGGGAGCTGTTTTTT.

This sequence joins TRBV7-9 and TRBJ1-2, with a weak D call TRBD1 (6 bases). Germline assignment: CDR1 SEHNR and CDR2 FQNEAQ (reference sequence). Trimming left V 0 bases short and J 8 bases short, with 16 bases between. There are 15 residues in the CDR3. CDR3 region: CASSLAVAGVRGYTF. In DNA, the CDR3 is TGTGCCAGCAGCTTAGCGGTGGCAGGGGTACGCGGCTACACCTTC.

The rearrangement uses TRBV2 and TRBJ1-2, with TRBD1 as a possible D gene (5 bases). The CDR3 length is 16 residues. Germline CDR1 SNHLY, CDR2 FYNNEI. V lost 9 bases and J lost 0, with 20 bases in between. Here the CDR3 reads CARSLEGVIANYGYTF. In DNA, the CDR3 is TGTGCCAGAAGTTTGGAAGGGGTCATAGCTAACTATGGCTACACCTTC.

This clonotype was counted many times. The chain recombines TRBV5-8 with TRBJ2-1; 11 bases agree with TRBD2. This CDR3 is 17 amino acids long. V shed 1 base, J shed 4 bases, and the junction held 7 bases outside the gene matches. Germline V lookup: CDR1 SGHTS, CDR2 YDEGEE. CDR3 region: CASSLPFGTSGYNEQFF. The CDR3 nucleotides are TGTGCCAGCAGCTTGCCATTCGGGACTAGCGGTTACAATGAGCAGTTCTTC.

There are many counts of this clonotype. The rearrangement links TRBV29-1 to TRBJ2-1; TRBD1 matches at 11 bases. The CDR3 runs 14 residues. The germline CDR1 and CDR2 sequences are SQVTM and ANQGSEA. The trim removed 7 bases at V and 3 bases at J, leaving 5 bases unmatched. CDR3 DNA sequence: TGCAGCGGCATGGGACAGGGGGACTACAATGAGCAGTTCTTC. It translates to CSGMGQGDYNEQFF.

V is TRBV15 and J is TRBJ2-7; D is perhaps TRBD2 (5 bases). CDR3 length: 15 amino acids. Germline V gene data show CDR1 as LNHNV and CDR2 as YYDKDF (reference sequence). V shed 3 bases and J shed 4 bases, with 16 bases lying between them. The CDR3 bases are TGTGCCACCAGCAGTGGAGGCCGTGGTGGTTACGAGCAGTACTTC. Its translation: CATSSGGRGGYEQYF.

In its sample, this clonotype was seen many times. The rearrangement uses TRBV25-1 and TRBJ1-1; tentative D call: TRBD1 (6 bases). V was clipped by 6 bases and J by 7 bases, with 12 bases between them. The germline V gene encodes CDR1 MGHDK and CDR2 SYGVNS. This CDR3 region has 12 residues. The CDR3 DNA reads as TGTGCCAGCAGAACAGGGTCAGGTGAAGCTTTCTTT. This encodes CASRTGSGEAFF.

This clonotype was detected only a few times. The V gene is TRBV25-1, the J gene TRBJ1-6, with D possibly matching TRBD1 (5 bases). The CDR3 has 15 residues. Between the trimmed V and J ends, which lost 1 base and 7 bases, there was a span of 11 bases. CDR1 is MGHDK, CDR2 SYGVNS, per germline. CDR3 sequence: CASSESDSPNSPLHF. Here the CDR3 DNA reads TGTGCCAGCAGTGAATCCGACAGCCCCAATTCACCCCTCCACTTT.

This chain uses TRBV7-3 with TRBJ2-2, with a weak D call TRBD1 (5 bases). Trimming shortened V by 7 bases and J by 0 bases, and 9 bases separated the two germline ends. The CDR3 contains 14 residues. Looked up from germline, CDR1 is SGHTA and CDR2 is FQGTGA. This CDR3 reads CASNQGPNTGELFF. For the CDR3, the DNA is TGTGCCAGCAATCAGGGTCCGAACACCGGGGAGCTGTTTTTT.

CDR3 sequence (DNA): TGTGCCACCAGCAAACACGGGCAGGAACCCTACAATGAGCAGTTCTTC. It codes for CATSKHGQEPYNEQFF. This chain uses TRBV15 with TRBJ2-1; D is unclear. With 4 bases removed from V and 2 bases from J, the gap between germline ends came to 15 bases. The CDR3 consists of 16 residues. Germline V gene data show CDR1 as LNHNV and CDR2 as YYDKDF (reference sequence).

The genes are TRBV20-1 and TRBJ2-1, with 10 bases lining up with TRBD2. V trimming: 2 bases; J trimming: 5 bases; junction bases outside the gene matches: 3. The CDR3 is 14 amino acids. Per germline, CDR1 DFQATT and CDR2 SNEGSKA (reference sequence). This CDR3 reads CSARRTSGHNEQFF. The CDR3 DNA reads TGCAGTGCTAGACGGACTAGCGGTCACAATGAGCAGTTCTTC.